This TCR beta chain came from a study of identical twins. Study results and caveats: Out-of-frame alpha sequences shared by twins were enriched for low generation probability. The study drew conclusions from cross-sectional statistical analysis, not from following the same donors.

TCRdb redid the calling of the 5' RACE reads with MiXCR, one entry per CDR3 protein. The table includes 570,000 or so distinct CDR3 sequences, more than 9% detected once. The CDR3 totals 16 residues. In every case, the donor was a healthy Caucasian. This clonotype was detected only a few times. Its target is unknown. These records were also assigned to another study, of yellow fever vaccine responses in identical twins. From that study: In identical twins, vaccine T cell responses appeared partly shared and partly individual.

Specimen: PBMCs. This TCR came from a woman between 18 and 30 years old in good health. The chain links TRBV21-1 to TRBJ2-1; the table's D call, TRBD1, has no DNA check behind it. TRBV21-1 constitutes a pseudogene. CDR3 in DNA: TGTGCCATCTTCTGGTTACTGAGTAGAGCCCCCAATGAGCAGTTCTTC. Translating it yields CAIFWLLSRAPNEQFF.